This T cell receptor (beta chain) was sequenced for a study of T cells in Graves' hyperthyroidism and ophthalmopathy. Study-level information: Peripheral blood was secured at the point of initial diagnosis, before any treatment. Broader study findings: A model of 13 V-J features distinguished ophthalmopathy from stable hyperthyroidism. Blood also showed most of the thyroid clonotypes that were expanded above 0.001. Model predictions of ophthalmopathy came a median approximately 6 months before onset.

V lost 4 bases and J lost 5; bases outside the gene matches: 20. The CDR3 is made up of 18 amino acids. Germline CDR1 and CDR2: SGHTA and FQGNSA. In regard to this clonotype: Its antigen is still unknown. This may arise from a read error, as a much more abundant clone is one base away.

RNA transcripts provided the source from which TCR beta CDR3 regions were amplified. Carried out on the TCR CDR3, a first-round RT-PCR used the HTBI primer set. TCRdb called the multiplex PCR reads again in MiXCR, with one record for every CDR3 protein. The sample holds over 650,000 distinct CDR3 sequences, around 17% seen once. The sequenced sample consisted of blood. This clonotype was sampled from a man aged 18 to 30 with Graves' hyperthyroidism. V is TRBV7-2 and J is TRBJ2-7; 7 nucleotides line up with TRBD2. CDR3 region: CASSSKRHPLASGDEQYF. Here the CDR3 DNA reads TGTGCCAGCAGCTCGAAAAGACACCCACTAGCGTCGGGGGACGAGCAGTACTTC.